These T cell receptor beta chains were read from a single sample in a study of blood T cell repertoires in COVID-19. Sequenced by immunoSEQ multiplex PCR; TCRdb stores in-frame clones only, minus some. The sample has over 250,000 clones, approximately 89% seen once. The material sequenced was PBMCs or T cells enriched from blood (not recorded which). The source is a woman aged 60-70 years who had recovered from COVID-19. CDR3s include the opening cysteine and the closing phenylalanine or tryptophan. Each record gives: J gene, clone size, V gene, D gene, CDR3 protein, CDR3 DNA. The D gene is left open where the match is weak. Clone size is stated in some rows and not others, as once, few, many or a class when expanded.

J: TRBJ1-5
size: once
V: TRBV2
D: NA
CDR3: CASSEAGERQPQHF
DNA: TGTGCCAGCAGTGAGGCGGGAGAGCGTCAGCCCCAGCATTTT

J: TRBJ2-1
size: NA
V: TRBV4-1
D: TRBD2
CDR3: CASFGGYNEQFF
DNA: TGCGCCAGCTTCGGGGGGTACAATGAGCAGTTCTTC

J: TRBJ2-1
size: NA
V: TRBV5-1
D: TRBD1
CDR3: CASNRQGYSYNEQFF
DNA: TGCGCCAGCAACAGACAGGGGTATTCCTACAATGAGCAGTTCTTC

J: TRBJ1-2
size: NA
V: TRBV19
D: NA
CDR3: CASSRGTYNYGYTF
DNA: TGTGCCAGTAGTAGGGGGACATACAACTATGGCTACACCTTC

J: TRBJ2-7
size: NA
V: TRBV10-3
D: NA
CDR3: CAIGDGGGRTYEQYF
DNA: TGTGCCATCGGTGACGGAGGGGGCAGAACCTACGAGCAGTACTTC

J: TRBJ1-1
size: NA
V: TRBV7-9
D: NA
CDR3: CASSLSTATEAFF
DNA: TGTGCCAGCAGCTTGTCGACAGCTACTGAAGCTTTCTTT

J: TRBJ1-4
size: NA
V: TRBV7-9
D: NA
CDR3: CASSPITGNEKLFF
DNA: TGTGCCAGCAGCCCGATTACGGGAAATGAAAAACTGTTTTTT

J: TRBJ1-2
size: NA
V: TRBV9
D: NA
CDR3: CASSSDLAGGYTF
DNA: TGTGCCAGCTCCTCGGACCTAGCGGGTGGCTACACCTTC

J: TRBJ2-2
size: few
V: TRBV7-9
D: NA
CDR3: CASSASGVRELFF
DNA: TGTGCCAGCAGCGCTTCAGGGGTCCGGGAGCTGTTTTTT

J: TRBJ2-5
size: once
V: TRBV7-9
D: NA
CDR3: CASSLVGSRETQYF
DNA: TGTGCCAGCAGCTTAGTTGGTAGCCGGGAGACCCAGTACTTC

J: TRBJ1-4
size: NA
V: TRBV28
D: TRBD1
CDR3: CASSLPTGGNEKLFF
DNA: TGTGCCAGCAGTTTACCCACAGGGGGTAATGAAAAACTGTTTTTT

J: TRBJ1-1
size: NA
V: TRBV5-1
D: NA
CDR3: CASSPDGGWPEAFF
DNA: TGCGCCAGCAGCCCTGATGGAGGGTGGCCTGAAGCTTTCTTT

J: TRBJ1-4
size: NA
V: TRBV18
D: NA
CDR3: CASSPVRANEKLFF
DNA: TGTGCCAGCTCACCAGTGAGGGCGAATGAAAAACTGTTTTTT

J: TRBJ1-4
size: NA
V: TRBV28
D: NA
CDR3: CASSLRATISTNEKLFF
DNA: TGTGCCAGCAGTTTGAGGGCCACGATATCAACTAATGAAAAACTGTTTTTT

J: TRBJ1-3
size: NA
V: TRBV6-1
D: TRBD1
CDR3: CASREGTGFPGGNTIYF
DNA: TGTGCCAGCAGGGAAGGGACAGGTTTTCCGGGAGGAAACACCATATATTTT

J: TRBJ2-1
size: NA
V: TRBV5-1
D: NA
CDR3: CASTSEGEIYNEQFF
DNA: TGCGCCAGCACCTCCGAAGGGGAAATCTACAATGAGCAGTTCTTC

J: TRBJ1-5
size: NA
V: TRBV7-2
D: TRBD1
CDR3: CASSSSSWTGNQPQHF
DNA: TGTGCCAGCAGCTCCAGCTCTTGGACAGGGAATCAGCCCCAGCATTTT

J: TRBJ2-7
size: NA
V: TRBV4-2
D: NA
CDR3: CASSQGVASSSYEQYF
DNA: TGTGCCAGCAGCCAAGGGGTAGCCTCAAGCTCCTACGAGCAGTACTTC

J: TRBJ1-4
size: NA
V: TRBV5-1
D: NA
CDR3: CASSFKGQGEKLFF
DNA: TGCGCCAGCAGCTTCAAGGGGCAGGGTGAAAAACTGTTTTTT

J: TRBJ2-5
size: NA
V: TRBV3-1/TRBV3-2
D: TRBD2
CDR3: CASSPSGGVETQYF
DNA: TGTGCCAGCAGCCCGAGTGGGGGGGTAGAGACCCAGTACTTC

J: TRBJ1-2
size: NA
V: TRBV19
D: TRBD1
CDR3: CASSTLDGQGISYGYTF
DNA: TGTGCCAGTAGTACGCTAGACGGACAGGGGATAAGCTATGGCTACACCTTC

J: TRBJ1-2
size: NA
V: TRBV19
D: NA
CDR3: CASTPMSGYYGYTF
DNA: TGTGCCAGTACTCCCATGAGCGGGTATTATGGCTACACCTTC

J: TRBJ2-7
size: NA
V: TRBV5-6
D: NA
CDR3: CASSLQDNYEQYF
DNA: TGTGCTAGCAGCTTGCAGGACAACTACGAGCAGTACTTC

J: TRBJ2-2
size: NA
V: TRBV5-1
D: TRBD1
CDR3: CASGDRNTGELFF
DNA: TGCGCCAGCGGGGACAGAAACACCGGGGAGCTGTTTTTT

J: TRBJ2-1
size: few
V: TRBV19
D: NA
CDR3: CASSIDPMAGRIYNEQFF
DNA: TGTGCCAGTAGTATAGATCCAATGGCGGGGAGAATATACAATGAGCAGTTCTTC

J: TRBJ1-5
size: NA
V: TRBV5-1
D: TRBD1
CDR3: CASSEGTGGVLSNQPQHF
DNA: TGCGCCAGCAGCGAGGGGACAGGGGGCGTCTTAAGCAATCAGCCCCAGCATTTT

J: TRBJ2-7
size: NA
V: TRBV27
D: NA
CDR3: CASSLGGGQYEQYF
DNA: TGTGCCAGCAGTTTGGGCGGGGGCCAGTACGAGCAGTACTTC

J: TRBJ1-1
size: NA
V: TRBV6-5
D: NA
CDR3: CASSYSYGARTEAFF
DNA: TGTGCCAGCAGTTACTCCTATGGGGCACGCACTGAAGCTTTCTTT

J: TRBJ1-2
size: NA
V: TRBV5-1
D: NA
CDR3: CASSLDERYGYTF
DNA: TGCGCCAGCAGCTTGGACGAGAGATATGGCTACACCTTC

J: TRBJ1-4
size: NA
V: TRBV6-5
D: NA
CDR3: CASSYFSGVQLFF
DNA: TGTGCCAGCAGTTACTTTTCGGGGGTACAACTGTTTTTT

J: TRBJ1-1
size: NA
V: TRBV19
D: TRBD1
CDR3: CASSTHRGDTEAFF
DNA: TGTGCCAGTAGTACCCACAGGGGGGACACTGAAGCTTTCTTT

J: TRBJ1-1
size: NA
V: TRBV27
D: NA
CDR3: CASSFYSNTEAFF
DNA: TGTGCCAGCAGTTTCTACAGTAACACTGAAGCTTTCTTT

J: TRBJ2-1
size: NA
V: TRBV24-1
D: TRBD2
CDR3: CATSDPGLAGHLSSYNEQFF
DNA: TGTGCCACCAGTGATCCGGGACTAGCAGGCCATTTGAGCTCCTACAATGAGCAGTTCTTC

J: TRBJ1-4
size: NA
V: TRBV4-1
D: NA
CDR3: CASSHPPGPPPMFF
DNA: TGCGCCAGCAGCCACCCTCCGGGTCCCCCGCCAATGTTTTTT

J: TRBJ2-2
size: NA
V: TRBV10-3
D: TRBD2
CDR3: CAISGQGTSGSITGELFF
DNA: TGTGCCATCAGCGGACAGGGGACTAGCGGGAGCATCACCGGGGAGCTGTTTTTT

J: TRBJ2-1
size: once
V: TRBV10-3
D: NA
CDR3: CAISEGDGGPWGGEQFF
DNA: TGTGCCATCAGTGAGGGGGACGGGGGGCCATGGGGCGGTGAGCAGTTCTTC

J: TRBJ1-1
size: once
V: TRBV9
D: NA
CDR3: CASSETPDGGEAFF
DNA: TGTGCCAGCAGCGAAACCCCAGACGGAGGTGAAGCTTTCTTT

J: TRBJ1-1
size: NA
V: TRBV12-3/TRBV12-4
D: NA
CDR3: CASSPRGNTEAFF
DNA: TGTGCCAGCAGCCCGAGAGGGAACACTGAAGCTTTCTTT

J: TRBJ2-6
size: NA
V: TRBV7-6
D: TRBD2
CDR3: CASSSVGGSGANVLTF
DNA: TGTGCCAGCAGCTCGGTCGGGGGGTCTGGGGCCAACGTCCTGACTTTC

J: TRBJ1-2
size: NA
V: TRBV10-3
D: TRBD1
CDR3: CAITGTGDGYTF
DNA: TGTGCCATCACAGGGACAGGGGACGGCTACACCTTC

J: TRBJ2-7
size: NA
V: TRBV14
D: NA
CDR3: CASSQDDSGPLWYF
DNA: TGTGCCAGCAGCCAAGATGATTCCGGTCCCTTATGGTACTTC

J: TRBJ1-2
size: NA
V: TRBV28
D: NA
CDR3: CASSVTGYGYTF
DNA: TGTGCCAGCAGTGTAACAGGGTATGGCTACACCTTC

J: TRBJ1-6
size: NA
V: TRBV6-5
D: NA
CDR3: CASSQQGTRSPLHF
DNA: TGTGCCAGCAGTCAACAGGGAACAAGGTCACCCCTCCACTTT

J: TRBJ2-7
size: NA
V: TRBV5-4
D: NA
CDR3: CASSIDGTYEQYF
DNA: TGTGCCAGCAGCATAGACGGGACCTACGAGCAGTACTTC

J: TRBJ1-2
size: NA
V: TRBV6-2/TRBV6-3
D: NA
CDR3: CASSKAGYSSYGYTF
DNA: TGTGCCAGCAGTAAGGCGGGGTATTCTAGCTATGGCTACACCTTC

J: TRBJ1-1
size: NA
V: TRBV6-6
D: NA
CDR3: CASRRMEGSRNTEAFF
DNA: TGTGCCAGCAGAAGGATGGAAGGGAGCAGGAACACTGAAGCTTTCTTT

J: TRBJ1-2
size: NA
V: TRBV21-1
D: NA
CDR3: CASSTRQGATGYTF
DNA: TGTGCCAGCAGCACCCGACAGGGAGCGACTGGCTACACCTTC

J: TRBJ1-3
size: NA
V: TRBV6-5
D: NA
CDR3: CASSGTGNTIYF
DNA: TGTGCCAGCTCTGGCACCGGAAACACCATATATTTT

J: TRBJ1-6
size: NA
V: TRBV29-1
D: NA
CDR3: CSVAEALNSPLHF
DNA: TGCAGCGTTGCCGAGGCCCTCAATTCACCCCTCCACTTT

J: TRBJ2-7
size: NA
V: TRBV2
D: NA
CDR3: CASKFGQSGYEQYF
DNA: TGTGCCAGCAAATTTGGACAGAGTGGGTACGAGCAGTACTTC

J: TRBJ2-1
size: NA
V: TRBV18
D: TRBD2
CDR3: CASSPRAAGVNEQFF
DNA: TGTGCCAGCTCACCTAGGGCAGCGGGAGTCAATGAGCAGTTCTTC

J: TRBJ1-1
size: few
V: TRBV6-5
D: NA
CDR3: CASSPNRDTEAFF
DNA: TGTGCCAGCAGCCCCAACAGGGACACTGAAGCTTTCTTT

J: TRBJ1-1
size: NA
V: TRBV9
D: NA
CDR3: CASSPPSLNTEAFF
DNA: TGTGCCAGCAGCCCTCCTAGTCTGAACACTGAAGCTTTCTTT

J: TRBJ2-7
size: NA
V: TRBV7-2
D: TRBD2
CDR3: CASSWGTSGYEQYF
DNA: TGTGCCAGCAGCTGGGGGACTAGCGGCTACGAGCAGTACTTC